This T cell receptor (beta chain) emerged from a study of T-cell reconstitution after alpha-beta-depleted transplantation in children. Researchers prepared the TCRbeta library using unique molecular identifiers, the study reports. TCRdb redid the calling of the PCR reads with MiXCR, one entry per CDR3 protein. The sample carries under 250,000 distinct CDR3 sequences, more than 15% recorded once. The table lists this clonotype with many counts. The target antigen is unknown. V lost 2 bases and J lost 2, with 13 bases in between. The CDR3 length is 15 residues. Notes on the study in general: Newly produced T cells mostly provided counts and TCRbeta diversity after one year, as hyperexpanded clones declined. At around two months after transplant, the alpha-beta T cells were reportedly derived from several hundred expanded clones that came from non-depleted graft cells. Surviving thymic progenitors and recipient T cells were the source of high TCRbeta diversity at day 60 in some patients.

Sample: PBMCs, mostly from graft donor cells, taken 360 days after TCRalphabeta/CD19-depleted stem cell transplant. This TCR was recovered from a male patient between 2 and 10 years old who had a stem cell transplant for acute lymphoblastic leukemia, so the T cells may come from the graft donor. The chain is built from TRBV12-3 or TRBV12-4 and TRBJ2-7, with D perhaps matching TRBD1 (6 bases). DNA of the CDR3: TGTGCCAGCAGTTTAAGGGGGTCATTAACCTACGAGCAGTACTTC. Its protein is CASSLRGSLTYEQYF.